Listed below are T cell receptor beta chains from one sample, sequenced in a study of OX40 agonist ivuxolimab in advanced cancers. Sequencing was performed with immunoSEQ multiplex PCR; in TCRdb, only in-frame clones are kept and a portion is missing. Seen here are 65,000 to 85,000 clones, roughly four fifths observed once, and the top ten hold around 2.3%. Sequenced material: CD4+ or CD8+ T cells sorted from blood, taken in a trial of the OX40 agonist ivuxolimab. The receptors derive from an adult with an advanced solid tumor such as melanoma, head and neck, liver or kidney cancer. The CDR3 runs from the conserved cysteine through the conserved F or W. Fields, in order: V gene, J gene, D gene, clone size, CDR3 DNA, CDR3 protein. A D gene is named only where the DNA matches it firmly. Clone size is not always given. Where it is, it says once, few, many or a class for expanded clones.

v_gene: TRBV4-3; j_gene: TRBJ2-3; d_gene: NA; abundance: NA; CDR3nt: TGCGCCAGCAGCCAAGATACCGGGTACACAGATACGCAGTATTTT; CDR3aa: CASSQDTGYTDTQYF
v_gene: TRBV2; j_gene: TRBJ2-4; d_gene: TRBD2; abundance: NA; CDR3nt: TGTGCCAGCGTAGGGACTAGCGGAAACATTCAGTACTTC; CDR3aa: CASVGTSGNIQYF
v_gene: TRBV9; j_gene: TRBJ2-3; d_gene: NA; abundance: NA; CDR3nt: TGTGCCAGCAGCGCGGGACTGCCAACCGCCGGTACGCAGTATTTT; CDR3aa: CASSAGLPTAGTQYF
v_gene: TRBV11-2; j_gene: TRBJ1-4; d_gene: TRBD1; abundance: NA; CDR3nt: TGTGCCAGCAGAGGACAGGGTATACTGTTTTTT; CDR3aa: CASRGQGILFF
v_gene: TRBV6-5; j_gene: TRBJ1-3; d_gene: NA; abundance: NA; CDR3nt: TGTGCCAGCAGGGAGCTACCAACCCTGACGGGCACCATATATTTT; CDR3aa: CASRELPTLTGTIYF
v_gene: TRBV13; j_gene: TRBJ1-1; d_gene: TRBD1; abundance: NA; CDR3nt: TGTGCCTGCTCGACGGGACAGGAGAACACTGAAGCTTTCTTT; CDR3aa: CACSTGQENTEAFF
v_gene: TRBV28; j_gene: TRBJ2-7; d_gene: TRBD1; abundance: NA; CDR3nt: TGTGCCAGCAGTTTACCGGGACAGGGAAAAGGCGAGCAGTACTTC; CDR3aa: CASSLPGQGKGEQYF
v_gene: TRBV15; j_gene: TRBJ2-7; d_gene: NA; abundance: NA; CDR3nt: TGTGCCACCAGCAGAGATTCCCAGCGAGGCTCCTACGAGCAGTACTTC; CDR3aa: CATSRDSQRGSYEQYF
v_gene: TRBV4-1; j_gene: TRBJ2-3; d_gene: NA; abundance: once; CDR3nt: TGCGCCAGCAGCCAAGATTCAGGTCGCACGCAGTATTTT; CDR3aa: CASSQDSGRTQYF
v_gene: TRBV6-5; j_gene: TRBJ1-3; d_gene: NA; abundance: once; CDR3nt: TGTGCCAGCAGCCGGACCTTTTCTGGAAACACCATATATTTT; CDR3aa: CASSRTFSGNTIYF
v_gene: TRBV5-6; j_gene: TRBJ1-1; d_gene: NA; abundance: NA; CDR3nt: TGTGCCAGCAGCTATACAGGGTGGGGTAACACTGAAGCTTTCTTT; CDR3aa: CASSYTGWGNTEAFF
v_gene: TRBV19; j_gene: TRBJ1-2; d_gene: NA; abundance: NA; CDR3nt: TGTGCCAGTAGTATAGCCCCCCAGGCTAGGGTCGGGTATGGCTACACCTTC; CDR3aa: CASSIAPQARVGYGYTF